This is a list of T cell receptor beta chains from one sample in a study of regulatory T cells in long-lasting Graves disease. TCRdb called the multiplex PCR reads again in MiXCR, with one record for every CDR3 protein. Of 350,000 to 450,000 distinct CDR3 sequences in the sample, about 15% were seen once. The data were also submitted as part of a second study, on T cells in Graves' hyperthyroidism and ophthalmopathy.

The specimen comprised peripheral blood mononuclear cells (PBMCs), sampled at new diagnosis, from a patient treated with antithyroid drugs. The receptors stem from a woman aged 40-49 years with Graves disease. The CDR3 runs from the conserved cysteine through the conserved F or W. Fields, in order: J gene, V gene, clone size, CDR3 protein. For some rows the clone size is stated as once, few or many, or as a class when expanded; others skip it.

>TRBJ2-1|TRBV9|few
CASSVASGLLGNEQFF
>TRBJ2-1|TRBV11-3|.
CASSLEAGLGYNEHFF
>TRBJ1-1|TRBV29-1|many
CSVEERFGTEAFF
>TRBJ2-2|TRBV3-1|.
CASSADRGRSTGELFF
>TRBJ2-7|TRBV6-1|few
CASSESTGGGYEQYF
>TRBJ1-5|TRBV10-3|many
CAISESYQPQHF
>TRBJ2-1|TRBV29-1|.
CSGHAYNEQFF
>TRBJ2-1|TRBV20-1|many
CSATKTSVNEQFF
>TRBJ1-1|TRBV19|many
CASTNSGQGAVAFF
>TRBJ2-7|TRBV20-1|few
CSASGGGGKYEQYF
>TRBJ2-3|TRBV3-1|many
CASSRQLAGPTDTQYF
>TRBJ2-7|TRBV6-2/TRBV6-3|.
CASSYRDGVYGEQYF
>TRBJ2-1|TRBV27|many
CASFPPHSYNEQFF
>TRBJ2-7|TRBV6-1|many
CASRLAGGPSEQYF
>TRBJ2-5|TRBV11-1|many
CASSLVGRETQYF
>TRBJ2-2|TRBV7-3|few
CASSLGLAGGYTGELFF
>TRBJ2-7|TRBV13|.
CASSIAGTNSYEQYF
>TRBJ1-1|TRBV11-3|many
CASSPGGFSQKGTGAFF
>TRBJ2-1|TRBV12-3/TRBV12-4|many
CASSETQSHLDNEQFF
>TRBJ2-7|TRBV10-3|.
CAISDGTSGSYEQYF
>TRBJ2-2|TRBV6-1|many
CASRPTGQVKNTGELFF
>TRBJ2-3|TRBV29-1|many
CSVEGGGALSTDTQYF
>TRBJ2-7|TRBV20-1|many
CSARKLAGGSYEQYF
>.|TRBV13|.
CASSLDPGTSAYNEQFF
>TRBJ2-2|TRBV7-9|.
CASSPPSAGPAPGELFF
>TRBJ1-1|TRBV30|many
CAWSVGGTANTEAFF
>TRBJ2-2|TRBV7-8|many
CASREGSGATGELFF
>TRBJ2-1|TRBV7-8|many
CASSPREGQAEQFF
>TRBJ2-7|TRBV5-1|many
CASSLSGRAYEQYF
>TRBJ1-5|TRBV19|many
CASSILRPGQELGIRRSNQPQHF
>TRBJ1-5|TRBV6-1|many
CASSEGTGTNQPQHF
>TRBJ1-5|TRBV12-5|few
CASGTGQGNQPQHF
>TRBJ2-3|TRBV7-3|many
CASSHIADITDTQYF
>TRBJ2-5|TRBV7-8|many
CASSLAVGGDLETQYF
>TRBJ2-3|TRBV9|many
CASSDSGRSTDTQYF
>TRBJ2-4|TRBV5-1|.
CASSLGTSGLAKNIQYF
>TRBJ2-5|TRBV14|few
CASSRLAGGSETQYF
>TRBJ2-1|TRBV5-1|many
CASGGGSGYYNEQFF
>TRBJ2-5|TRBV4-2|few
CASSQCIQETQYF
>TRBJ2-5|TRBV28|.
CASSLREAGSTQAFETQYF
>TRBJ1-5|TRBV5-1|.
CASSAGLEENQPQHF
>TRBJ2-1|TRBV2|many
CASTLRTGESEQFF